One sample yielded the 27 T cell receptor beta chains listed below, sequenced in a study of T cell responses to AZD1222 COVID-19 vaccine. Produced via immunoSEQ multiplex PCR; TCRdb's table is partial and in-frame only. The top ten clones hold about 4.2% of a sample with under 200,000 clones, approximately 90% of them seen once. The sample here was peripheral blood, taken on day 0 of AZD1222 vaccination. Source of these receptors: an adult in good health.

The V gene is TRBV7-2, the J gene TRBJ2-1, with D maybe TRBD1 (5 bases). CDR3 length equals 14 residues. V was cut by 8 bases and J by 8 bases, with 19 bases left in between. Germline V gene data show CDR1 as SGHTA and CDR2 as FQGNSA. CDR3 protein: CASGTGFWADEQFF. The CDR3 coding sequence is TGTGCCAGCGGAACAGGTTTTTGGGCCGATGAGCAGTTCTTC.

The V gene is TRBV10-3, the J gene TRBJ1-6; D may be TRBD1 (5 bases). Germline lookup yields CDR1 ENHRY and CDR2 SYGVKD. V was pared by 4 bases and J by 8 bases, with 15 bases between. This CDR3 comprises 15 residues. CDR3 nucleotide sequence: TGTGCCATCAGTGCACAGGATCAGGAATATTCACCCCTCCACTTT. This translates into CAISAQDQEYSPLHF.

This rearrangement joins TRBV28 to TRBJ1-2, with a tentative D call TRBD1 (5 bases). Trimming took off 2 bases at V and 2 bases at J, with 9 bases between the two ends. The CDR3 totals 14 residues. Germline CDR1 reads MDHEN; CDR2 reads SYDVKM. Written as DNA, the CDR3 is TGTGCCAGCAGTTTACTACAGGCGAACTATGGCTACACCTTC. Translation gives CASSLLQANYGYTF.

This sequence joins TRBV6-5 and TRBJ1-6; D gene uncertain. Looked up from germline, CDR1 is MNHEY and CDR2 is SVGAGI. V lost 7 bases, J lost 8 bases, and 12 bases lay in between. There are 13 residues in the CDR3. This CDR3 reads CASKREGYSPLHF. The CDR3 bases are TGTGCCAGCAAGAGAGAGGGTTATTCACCCCTCCACTTT.

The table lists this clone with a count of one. CDR3 bases: TGTGCCCACCACGGGGCTGGGTATGGCTACACCTTC. Residues: CAHHGAGYGYTF. V is TRBV28 and J is TRBJ1-2, with D possibly matching TRBD1 (5 bases). The length of the CDR3 is 12 residues. Trimming left V 11 bases short and J 5 bases short, with 15 bases between. Germline V gives CDR1 MDHEN, CDR2 SYDVKM.

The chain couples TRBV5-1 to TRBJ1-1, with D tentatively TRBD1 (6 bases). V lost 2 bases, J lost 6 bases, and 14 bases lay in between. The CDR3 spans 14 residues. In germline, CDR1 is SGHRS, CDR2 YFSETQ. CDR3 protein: CASSFRDIEAEAFF. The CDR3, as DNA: TGCGCCAGCAGCTTCCGGGACATTGAAGCTGAAGCTTTCTTT.

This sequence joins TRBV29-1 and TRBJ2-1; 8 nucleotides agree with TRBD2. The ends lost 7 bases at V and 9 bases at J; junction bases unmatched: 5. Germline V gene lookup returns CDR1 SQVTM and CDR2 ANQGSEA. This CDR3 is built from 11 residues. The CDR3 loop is CSGAGGTEQFF. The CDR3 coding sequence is TGCAGCGGGGCGGGAGGCACTGAGCAGTTCTTC.

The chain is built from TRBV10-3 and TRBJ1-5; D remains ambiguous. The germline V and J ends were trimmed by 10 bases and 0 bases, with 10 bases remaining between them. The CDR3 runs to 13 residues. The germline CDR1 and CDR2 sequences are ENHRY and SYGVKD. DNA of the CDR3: TGTGCCACGACCGACGTTAGCAATCAGCCCCAGCATTTT. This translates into CATTDVSNQPQHF.

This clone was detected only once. The CDR3 bases are TGTGCCAGCAGCGATCCGGGACGGATCTCCTACGAGCAGTACTTC. Its translation is CASSDPGRISYEQYF. This chain uses TRBV11-2 with TRBJ2-7; tentatively, D is TRBD1 or TRBD2 (5 bases each). Germline CDR1 reads SGHAT; CDR2 reads FQNNGV. Deletions cut 5 bases from V and 0 bases from J, with 14 bases between. This CDR3 contains 15 residues.

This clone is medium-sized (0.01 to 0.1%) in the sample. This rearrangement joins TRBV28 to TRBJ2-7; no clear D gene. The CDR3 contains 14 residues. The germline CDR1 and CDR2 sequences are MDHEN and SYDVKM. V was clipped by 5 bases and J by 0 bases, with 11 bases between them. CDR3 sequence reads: CASSGHRSSYEQYF. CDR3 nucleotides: TGTGCCAGCAGTGGTCACCGAAGCTCCTACGAGCAGTACTTC.

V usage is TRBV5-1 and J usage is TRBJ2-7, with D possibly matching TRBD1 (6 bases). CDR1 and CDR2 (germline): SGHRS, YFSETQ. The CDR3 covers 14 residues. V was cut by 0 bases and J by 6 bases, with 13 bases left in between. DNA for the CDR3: TGCGCCAGCAGCTTGGAGCACAGGGTCAGCGAGCAGTACTTC. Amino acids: CASSLEHRVSEQYF. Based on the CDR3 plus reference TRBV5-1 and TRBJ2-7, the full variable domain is KAGVTQTPRYLIKTRGQQVTLSCSPISGHRSVSWYQQTPGQGLQFLFEYFSETQRNKGNFPGRFSGRQFSNSRSEMNVSTLELGDSALYLCASSLEHRVSEQYFGPGTRLTVT.

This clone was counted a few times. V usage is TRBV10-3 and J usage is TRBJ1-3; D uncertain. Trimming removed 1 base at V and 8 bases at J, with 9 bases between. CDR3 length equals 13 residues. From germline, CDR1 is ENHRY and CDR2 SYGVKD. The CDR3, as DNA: TGTGCCATCAGTGAGTTCCAGGATTACACCATATATTTT. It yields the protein CAISEFQDYTIYF.

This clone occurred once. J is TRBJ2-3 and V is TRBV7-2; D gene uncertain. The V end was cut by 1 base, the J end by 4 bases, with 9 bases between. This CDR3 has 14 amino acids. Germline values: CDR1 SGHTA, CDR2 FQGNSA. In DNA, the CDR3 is TGTGCCAGCAGCTTAGTCCCTCCCCCAGATACGCAGTATTTT. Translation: CASSLVPPPDTQYF. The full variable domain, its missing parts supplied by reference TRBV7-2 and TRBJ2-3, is GAGVSQSPSNKVTEKGKDVELRCDPISGHTALYWYRQSLGQGLEFLIYFQGNSAPDKSGLPSDRFSAERTGGSVSTLTIQRTQQEDSAVYLCASSLVPPPDTQYFGPGTRLTVL.

The CDR3 reads CASSYGGQGKRIKLFF. In DNA, the CDR3 is TGTGCCAGCAGTTACGGGGGACAGGGAAAGAGGATAAAACTGTTTTTT. The gene calls are TRBV6-5 and TRBJ1-4; 9 nucleotides match TRBD1. The CDR3 has 16 residues. J was trimmed by 10 bases and V by 2 bases; bases with no gene match: 11. The V gene's germline CDR1 is MNHEY and CDR2 SVGAGI.

CDR3 bases: TGTGCCAGCAGCTCCCAGACAGATGAAGCTTTCTTT. Protein sequence: CASSSQTDEAFF. V is TRBV5-5 and J is TRBJ1-1; D may be TRBD1 (5 bases). V gave up 3 bases and J gave up 7 bases, with 10 bases separating them. There are 12 residues in the CDR3. The germline V gene has CDR1 SGHKS and CDR2 YYEKEE (reference sequence).

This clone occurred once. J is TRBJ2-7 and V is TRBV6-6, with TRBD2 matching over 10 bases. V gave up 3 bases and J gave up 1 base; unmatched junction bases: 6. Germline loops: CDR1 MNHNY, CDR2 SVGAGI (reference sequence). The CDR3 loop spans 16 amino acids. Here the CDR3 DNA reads TGTGCCAGCAGTTATGCGCTAGCGGGAGTGTCCTACGAGCAGTACTTC. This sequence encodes CASSYALAGVSYEQYF.

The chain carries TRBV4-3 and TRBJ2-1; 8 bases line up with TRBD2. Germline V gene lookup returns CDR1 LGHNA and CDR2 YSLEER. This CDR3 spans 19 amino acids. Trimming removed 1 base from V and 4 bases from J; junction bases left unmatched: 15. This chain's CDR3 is CASSQVSSVGLAGYNEQFF. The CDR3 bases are TGCGCCAGCAGCCAAGTTTCGTCCGTGGGGCTAGCGGGTTACAATGAGCAGTTCTTC.

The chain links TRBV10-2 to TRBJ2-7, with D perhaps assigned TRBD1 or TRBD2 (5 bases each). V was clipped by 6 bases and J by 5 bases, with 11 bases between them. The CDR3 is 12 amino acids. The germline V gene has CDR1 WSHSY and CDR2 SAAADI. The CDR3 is CASSGTGNEQYF. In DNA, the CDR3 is TGCGCCAGCAGCGGGACCGGGAACGAGCAGTACTTC.

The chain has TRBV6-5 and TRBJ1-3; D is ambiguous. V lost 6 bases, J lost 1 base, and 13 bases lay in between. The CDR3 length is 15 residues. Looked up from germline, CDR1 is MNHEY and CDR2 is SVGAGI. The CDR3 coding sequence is TGTGCCAGCAGAGCTCAGGTGGTTTCTGGAAACACCATATATTTT. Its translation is CASRAQVVSGNTIYF.

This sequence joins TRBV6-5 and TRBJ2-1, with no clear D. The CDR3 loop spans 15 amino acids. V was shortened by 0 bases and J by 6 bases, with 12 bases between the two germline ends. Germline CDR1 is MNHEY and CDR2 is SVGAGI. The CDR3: CASSYSKSRINEQFF. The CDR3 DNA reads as TGTGCCAGCAGTTACTCGAAAAGCAGAATCAATGAGCAGTTCTTC.

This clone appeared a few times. CDR3 bases: TGTGCCAGCAGCAACCGGGACAGGGATATTCCCGAGCAGTACTTC. Amino acid sequence: CASSNRDRDIPEQYF. The chain joins TRBV6-6 to TRBJ2-7, with 9 bases fitting TRBD1. The CDR3 sequence is 15 residues long. With V trimmed by 6 bases and J by 6 bases, 12 bases remained unmatched. Germline V lookup: CDR1 MNHNY, CDR2 SVGAGI (reference sequence).

DNA of the CDR3: TGTGCCAGCAGCCCTAGAAGGGGAGTAGATCAGCCCCAGCATTTT. This gives the protein CASSPRRGVDQPQHF. The chain employs TRBV28 and TRBJ1-5; TRBD1 is a possible D gene (5 bases). This CDR3 contains 15 residues. Trimming took 6 bases from V and 5 from J, leaving 17 bases between them. In germline, CDR1 is MDHEN, CDR2 SYDVKM.

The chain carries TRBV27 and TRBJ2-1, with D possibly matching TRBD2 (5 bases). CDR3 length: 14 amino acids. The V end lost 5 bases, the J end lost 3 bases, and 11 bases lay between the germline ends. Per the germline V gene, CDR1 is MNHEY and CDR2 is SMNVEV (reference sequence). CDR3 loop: CASSKDWNYNEQFF. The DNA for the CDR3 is TGTGCCAGCAGTAAGGACTGGAACTACAATGAGCAGTTCTTC.

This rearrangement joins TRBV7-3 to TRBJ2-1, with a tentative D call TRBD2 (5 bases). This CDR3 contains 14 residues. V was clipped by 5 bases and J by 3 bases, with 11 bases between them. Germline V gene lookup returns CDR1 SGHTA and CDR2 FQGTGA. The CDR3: CASSPGRGYNEQFF. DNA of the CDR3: TGTGCCAGCAGCCCCGGCCGGGGCTACAATGAGCAGTTCTTC.

The CDR3 is CASSLVSGTYNEQFF. The CDR3 DNA reads as TGTGCCAGCAGTTTGGTCTCCGGGACTTACAATGAGCAGTTCTTC. This chain joins TRBV2 and TRBJ2-1; maybe TRBD2 (6 bases). The CDR3 totals 15 residues. Germline loops: CDR1 SNHLY, CDR2 FYNNEI. The ends were cut back, 5 bases at V and 4 bases at J, with 15 bases in the middle.

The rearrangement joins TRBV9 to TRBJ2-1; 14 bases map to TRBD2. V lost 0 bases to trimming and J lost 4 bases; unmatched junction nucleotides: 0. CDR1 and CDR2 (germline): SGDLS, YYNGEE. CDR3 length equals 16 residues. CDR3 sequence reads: CASSVGTSGGYNEQFF. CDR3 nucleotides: TGTGCCAGCAGCGTAGGGACTAGCGGGGGGTACAATGAGCAGTTCTTC.

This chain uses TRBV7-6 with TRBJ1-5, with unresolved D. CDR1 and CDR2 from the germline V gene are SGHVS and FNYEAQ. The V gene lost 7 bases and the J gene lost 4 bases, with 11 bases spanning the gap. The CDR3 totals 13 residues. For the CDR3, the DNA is TGTGCCAGCATCCATGAGGGTAATCAGCCCCAGCATTTT. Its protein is CASIHEGNQPQHF. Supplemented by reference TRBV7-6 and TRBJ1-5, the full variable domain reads GAGVSQSPRYKVTKRGQDVALRCDPISGHVSLYWYRQALGQGPEFLTYFNYEAQQDKSGLPNDRFSAERPEGSISTLTIQRTEQRDSAMYRCASIHEGNQPQHFGDGTRLSIL.